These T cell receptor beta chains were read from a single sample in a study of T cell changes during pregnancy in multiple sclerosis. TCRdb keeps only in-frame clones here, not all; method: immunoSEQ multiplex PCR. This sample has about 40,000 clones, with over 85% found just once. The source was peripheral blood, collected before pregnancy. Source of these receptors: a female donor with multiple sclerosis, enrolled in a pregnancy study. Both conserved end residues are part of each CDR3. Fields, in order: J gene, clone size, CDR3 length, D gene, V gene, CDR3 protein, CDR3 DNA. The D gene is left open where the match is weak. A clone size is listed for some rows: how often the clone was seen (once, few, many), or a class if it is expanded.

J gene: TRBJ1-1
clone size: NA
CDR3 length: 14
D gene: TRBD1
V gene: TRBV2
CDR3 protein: CASSWDRADTEAFF
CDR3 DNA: TGTGCCAGCAGTTGGGACAGGGCGGACACTGAAGCTTTCTTT

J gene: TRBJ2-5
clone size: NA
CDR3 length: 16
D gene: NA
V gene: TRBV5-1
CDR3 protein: CASSHLRGEGQETQYF
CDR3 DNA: TGCGCCAGCAGTCACCTCAGGGGAGAAGGCCAAGAGACCCAGTACTTC

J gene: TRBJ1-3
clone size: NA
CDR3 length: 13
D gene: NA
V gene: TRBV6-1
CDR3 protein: CASRLISGNTIYF
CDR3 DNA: TGTGCCAGCAGGCTAATCTCTGGAAACACCATATATTTT

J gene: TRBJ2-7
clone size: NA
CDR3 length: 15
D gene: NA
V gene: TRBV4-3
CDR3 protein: CASSQVDQEAYEQYF
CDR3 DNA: TGCGCCAGCAGCCAAGTTGACCAGGAAGCCTACGAGCAGTACTTC

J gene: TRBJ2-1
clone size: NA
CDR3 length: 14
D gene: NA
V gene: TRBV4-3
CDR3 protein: CASSQDHRHNEQFF
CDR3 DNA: TGCGCCAGCAGCCAAGATCACAGACACAATGAGCAGTTCTTC

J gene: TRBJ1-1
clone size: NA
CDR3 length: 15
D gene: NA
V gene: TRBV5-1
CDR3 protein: CASSLAGRGTVGAFF
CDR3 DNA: TGCGCCAGCAGCTTGGCAGGCAGGGGCACTGTCGGAGCTTTCTTT

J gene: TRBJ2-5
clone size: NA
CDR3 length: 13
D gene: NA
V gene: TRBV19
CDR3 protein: CASSIGLLETQYF
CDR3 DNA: TGTGCCAGTAGTATTGGGCTTTTGGAGACCCAGTACTTC

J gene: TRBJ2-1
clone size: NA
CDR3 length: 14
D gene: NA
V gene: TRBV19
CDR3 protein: CASSAQGFYNEQFF
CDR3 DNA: TGTGCCAGTAGTGCCCAGGGCTTCTACAATGAGCAGTTCTTC

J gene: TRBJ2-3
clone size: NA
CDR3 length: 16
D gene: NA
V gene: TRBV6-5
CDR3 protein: CASSYSADLSTDTQYF
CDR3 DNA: TGTGCCAGCAGTTACTCAGCGGACCTTAGCACAGATACGCAGTATTTT

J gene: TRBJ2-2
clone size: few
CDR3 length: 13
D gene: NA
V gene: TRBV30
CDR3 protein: CAWSVQPGGELFF
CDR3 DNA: TGTGCCTGGAGTGTACAGCCGGGAGGGGAGCTGTTTTTT

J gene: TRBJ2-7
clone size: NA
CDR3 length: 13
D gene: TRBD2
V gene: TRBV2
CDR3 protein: CASTRDYPYEQYF
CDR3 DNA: TGTGCCAGCACTCGGGACTACCCCTACGAGCAGTACTTC

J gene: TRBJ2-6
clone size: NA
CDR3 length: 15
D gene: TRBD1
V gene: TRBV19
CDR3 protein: CASSVTGSGANVLTF
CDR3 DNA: TGTGCCAGTAGCGTGACAGGGTCTGGGGCCAACGTCCTGACTTTC

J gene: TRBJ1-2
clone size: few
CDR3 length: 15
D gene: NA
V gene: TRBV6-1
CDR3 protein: CASSDWFAGLYGYTF
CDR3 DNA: TGTGCCAGCAGTGATTGGTTCGCAGGGCTCTATGGCTACACCTTC

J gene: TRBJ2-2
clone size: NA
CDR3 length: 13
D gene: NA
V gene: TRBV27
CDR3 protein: CASSLTGPGELFF
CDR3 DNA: TGTGCCAGCAGCTTAACAGGGCCCGGGGAGCTGTTTTTT

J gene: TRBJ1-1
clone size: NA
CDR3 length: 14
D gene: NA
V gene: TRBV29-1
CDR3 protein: CSVEVGGSGTEAFF
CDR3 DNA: TGCAGCGTTGAAGTGGGAGGATCTGGCACTGAAGCTTTCTTT

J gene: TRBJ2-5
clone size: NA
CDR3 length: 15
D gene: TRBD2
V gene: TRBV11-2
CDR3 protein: CASSLGLAVQETQYF
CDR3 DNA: TGTGCCAGCAGCTTAGGGCTAGCGGTGCAAGAGACCCAGTACTTC

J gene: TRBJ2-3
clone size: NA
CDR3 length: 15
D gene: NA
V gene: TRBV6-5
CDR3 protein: CASRRLQLSTDTQYF
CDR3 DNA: TGTGCCAGCAGACGACTACAACTTAGCACAGATACGCAGTATTTT

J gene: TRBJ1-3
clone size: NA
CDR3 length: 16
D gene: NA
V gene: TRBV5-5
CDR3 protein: CASSLALVISGNTIYF
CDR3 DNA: TGTGCCAGCAGCTTGGCGTTAGTGATCTCTGGAAACACCATATATTTT

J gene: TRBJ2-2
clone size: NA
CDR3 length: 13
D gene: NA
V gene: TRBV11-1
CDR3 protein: CASSPLSYGELFF
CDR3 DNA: TGTGCCAGCAGCCCCCTTAGCTACGGGGAGCTGTTTTTT

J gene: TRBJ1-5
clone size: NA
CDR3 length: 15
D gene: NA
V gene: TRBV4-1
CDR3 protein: CASSQDYAGRQPQHF
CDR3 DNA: TGCGCCAGCAGCCAAGATTACGCGGGACGGCAGCCCCAGCATTTT

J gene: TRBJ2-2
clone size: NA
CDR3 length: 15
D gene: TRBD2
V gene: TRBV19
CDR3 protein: CASSIWRELTGELFF
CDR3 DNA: TGTGCCAGTAGTATTTGGCGGGAGCTTACCGGGGAGCTGTTTTTT

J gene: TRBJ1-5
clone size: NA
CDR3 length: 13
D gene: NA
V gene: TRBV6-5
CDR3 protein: CASRMTANQPQHF
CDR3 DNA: TGTGCCAGCAGGATGACAGCCAATCAGCCCCAGCATTTT

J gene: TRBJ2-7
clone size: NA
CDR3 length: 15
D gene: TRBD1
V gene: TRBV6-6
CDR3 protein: CASSYAGTGFNEQYF
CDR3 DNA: TGTGCCAGCAGTTACGCCGGGACAGGGTTCAACGAGCAGTACTTC

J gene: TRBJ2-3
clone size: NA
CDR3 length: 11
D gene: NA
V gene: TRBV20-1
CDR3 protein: CSAVPGDTQYF
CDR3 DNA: TGCAGTGCTGTACCAGGGGATACGCAGTATTTT

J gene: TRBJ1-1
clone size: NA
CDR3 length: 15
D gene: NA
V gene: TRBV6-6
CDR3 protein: CASSFPTLGSTEAFF
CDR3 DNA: TGTGCCAGCAGTTTCCCGACACTGGGGAGTACTGAAGCTTTCTTT

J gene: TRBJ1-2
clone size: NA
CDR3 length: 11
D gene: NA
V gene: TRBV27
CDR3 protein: CASSSSDGYTF
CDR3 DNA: TGTGCCAGCAGTTCCTCGGATGGCTACACCTTC

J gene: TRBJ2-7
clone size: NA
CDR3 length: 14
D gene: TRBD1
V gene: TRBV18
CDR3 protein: CVTAGDRGNYEQYF
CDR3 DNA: TGTGTCACTGCTGGGGACAGGGGTAATTACGAGCAGTACTTC

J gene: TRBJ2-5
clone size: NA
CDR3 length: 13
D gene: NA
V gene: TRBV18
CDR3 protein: CASSPPPVETQYF
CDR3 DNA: TGTGCCAGCTCACCACCGCCGGTCGAGACCCAGTACTTC

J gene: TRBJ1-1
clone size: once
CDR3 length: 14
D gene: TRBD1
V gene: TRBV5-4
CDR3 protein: CASSLGQGYTEAFF
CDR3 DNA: TGTGCCAGCAGCTTGGGACAGGGATACACTGAAGCTTTCTTT

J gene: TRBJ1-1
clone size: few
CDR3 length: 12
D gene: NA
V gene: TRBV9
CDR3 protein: CASSGTATEAFF
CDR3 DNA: TGTGCCAGCAGCGGGACTGCCACTGAAGCTTTCTTT

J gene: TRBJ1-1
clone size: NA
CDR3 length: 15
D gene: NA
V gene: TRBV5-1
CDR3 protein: CASSLEGQMNTEAFF
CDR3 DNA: TGCGCCAGCAGCTTGGAAGGACAGATGAACACTGAAGCTTTCTTT

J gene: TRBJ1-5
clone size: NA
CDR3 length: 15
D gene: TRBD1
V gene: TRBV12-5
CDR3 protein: CASGLGQGDIQPQHF
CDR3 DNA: TGTGCTAGTGGTTTGGGACAGGGTGATATACAGCCCCAGCATTTT

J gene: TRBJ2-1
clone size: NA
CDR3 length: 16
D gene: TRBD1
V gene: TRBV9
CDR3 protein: CASSVLTGGVYNEQFF
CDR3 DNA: TGTGCCAGCAGCGTCTTGACAGGGGGCGTCTACAATGAGCAGTTCTTC

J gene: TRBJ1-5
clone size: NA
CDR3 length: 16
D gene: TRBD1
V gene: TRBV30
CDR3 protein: CAWSLFGTDLNQPQHF
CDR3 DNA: TGTGCCTGGAGTTTATTCGGGACAGACCTCAATCAGCCCCAGCATTTT

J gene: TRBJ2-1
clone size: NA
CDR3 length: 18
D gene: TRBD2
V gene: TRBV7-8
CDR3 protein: CASSLGLAGALSYNEQFF
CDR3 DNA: TGTGCCAGCAGCTTAGGACTAGCGGGAGCCCTCTCCTACAATGAGCAGTTCTTC

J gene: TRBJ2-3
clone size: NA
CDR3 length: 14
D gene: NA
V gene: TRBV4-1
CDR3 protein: CASSQFPGLNTQYF
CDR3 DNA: TGCGCCAGCAGCCAATTTCCAGGGTTAAATACGCAGTATTTT

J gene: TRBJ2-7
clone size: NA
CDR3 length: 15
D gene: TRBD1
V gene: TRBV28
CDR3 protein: CASSGGQGSASQQYF
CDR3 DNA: TGTGCCAGCAGCGGGGGACAGGGGTCTGCTTCGCAGCAGTACTTC

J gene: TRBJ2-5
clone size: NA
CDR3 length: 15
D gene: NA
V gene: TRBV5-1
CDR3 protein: CASSLDGDSWETQYF
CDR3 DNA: TGCGCCAGCAGCTTGGACGGGGACTCGTGGGAGACCCAGTACTTC